The rows below give T cell receptor beta chains drawn from one sample of a study of identical twins. In TCRdb, the 5' RACE reads were re-called with MiXCR into one record per CDR3 protein. The profile shows more than 600,000 distinct CDR3 sequences, about 20% of them singletons. These same data were also listed under a study on T cells expressing NK-cell markers.

Sequencing was done on a sample of PBMCs. The receptors were gathered from a woman in her late teens or twenties in good health. Both conserved end residues are part of each CDR3. A D gene is named only where the DNA matches it firmly. Some rows have no size entry. The others give once, few or many, or a class for an expanded clone.

CDR3 DNA	CDR3 protein	V gene	clone size	D gene	J gene
TGTGCCAGCGGACAGGGGGTTTTCGACGAGCAGTACTTC	CASGQGVFDEQYF	TRBV6-6	few	TRBD1	TRBJ2-7
TGCAGTGCTGGCACAGGGGCGGGCACCGGGGAGCTGTTTTTT	CSAGTGAGTGELFF	TRBV20-1	.	TRBD1	TRBJ2-2
TGTGCCAGCAGCCACGCCCGGGACAGGCCCTACGAGCAGTACTTC	CASSHARDRPYEQYF	TRBV27	few	TRBD1	TRBJ2-7
TGTGCCAGCAGCGTTAGCCCGCTTAACACCGGGGAGCTGTTTTTT	CASSVSPLNTGELFF	TRBV9	.	.	TRBJ2-2
TGTGCCAGCGGCGAACCGGGACGACCCTTCCAGCAGTACTTC	CASGEPGRPFQQYF	TRBV27	.	.	TRBJ2-7
TGTGCCAGCAGCCCCAAGGACAGGGGGCCACGCTATGGCTACACCTTC	CASSPKDRGPRYGYTF	TRBV7-2	.	TRBD1	TRBJ1-2
TGTGCCAGCAGTTCGGGGACAGGTAGCACCTACGAGCAGTACTTC	CASSSGTGSTYEQYF	TRBV12-3/TRBV12-4	few	TRBD1	TRBJ2-7
TGCGCCAGCAGATTGGGACTCCCAGATACGCAGTATTTT	CASRLGLPDTQYF	TRBV5-1	.	.	TRBJ2-3
TGTGCCAGCAGCCTGACAGGGGCTGAAACCCAAGAGACCCAGTACTTC	CASSLTGAETQETQYF	TRBV11-2	.	TRBD1	TRBJ2-5
TGTGCCAGCAGCACCCCTACCCTGCATCAGCAGGAGCAGTACTTC	CASSTPTLHQQEQYF	TRBV6-1	.	.	TRBJ2-7
TGTGCCAGCAGCCTAGCGGGAGGAGGGTTCCATGAGACCCAGTACTTC	CASSLAGGGFHETQYF	TRBV7-9	.	TRBD2	TRBJ2-5
TGTGCCACAGGGGAGGGGGAGCAGTACTTC	CATGEGEQYF	TRBV7-9	few	.	TRBJ2-7
TGCAGTGCTAGATCTATCTCCCCTACTAGCGGGAGGGCCTTGGAGACCCAGTACTTC	CSARSISPTSGRALETQYF	TRBV20-1	.	TRBD2	TRBJ2-5
TGTGCCAGCAGTCCCCTGACAGGGGGCGCAGCTGAAGCTTTCTTT	CASSPLTGGAAEAFF	TRBV6-1	few	TRBD1	TRBJ1-1
TGCGCCAGCAGCTCTACCCCTTCTGGGATGGCCTACAATGAGCAGTTCTTC	CASSSTPSGMAYNEQFF	TRBV5-1	.	.	TRBJ2-1
TGCAGTGCTCAACCGACAAGGGCCCCCTACGAGCAGTACTTC	CSAQPTRAPYEQYF	TRBV20-1	.	.	TRBJ2-7
TGTGCCAGCAGCTTCTACAAAACCAATTCACCCCTCCACTTT	CASSFYKTNSPLHF	TRBV5-5	few	.	TRBJ1-6
TGTGCCAGCAGTCGGACAGGGGACCACAATGAGCAGTTCTTC	CASSRTGDHNEQFF	TRBV12-3/TRBV12-4	.	TRBD1	TRBJ2-1
TGTGCCAGCAGCCCCATGGGGGGGCAACTGACTGAGCAGTTCTTC	CASSPMGGQLTEQFF	TRBV7-2	many	.	TRBJ2-1
TGCAGTGCTAGAGGGAGCGAGGGCGGCTCCTACAATGAGCAGTTCTTC	CSARGSEGGSYNEQFF	TRBV20-1	few	.	TRBJ2-1
TGCAGTGCTAGCAGGTCTCTCAGCGGTGAAAAACTGTTTTTT	CSASRSLSGEKLFF	TRBV20-1	few	.	TRBJ1-4
TGTGCCAGCAGCGGACTAGCGGGATTCAACACAGATACGCAGTATTTT	CASSGLAGFNTDTQYF	TRBV6-1	.	TRBD2	TRBJ2-3
TGTGCCAGCTCACCGCCTGAGGGAGTCCGGGGCTACACCTTC	CASSPPEGVRGYTF	TRBV18	few	.	TRBJ1-2
TGTGCCAGCAGTTATCCCCACAATGAGCAGTTCTTC	CASSYPHNEQFF	TRBV6-2/TRBV6-3	.	.	TRBJ2-1
TGTGCCTGGAGTGTTGACTCGCTCAACAATGAGCAGTTCTTC	CAWSVDSLNNEQFF	TRBV30	.	.	TRBJ2-1
TGTGCCAGCAGCCTATCCTTGACTAGCGCCTACGAGCAGTACTTC	CASSLSLTSAYEQYF	TRBV13	.	TRBD2	TRBJ2-7
TGTGCCAGCAGCTCCCCGGGGCCCAATGAGCAGTTCTTC	CASSSPGPNEQFF	TRBV12-3/TRBV12-4	few	.	TRBJ2-1
TGCAGTGCTGGGGCCGTAGGCTATGGCTACACCTTC	CSAGAVGYGYTF	TRBV20-1	.	.	TRBJ1-2
TGTGCCAGCAGCCAGGCTGGAGTCGGGGACGAGCAGTACTTC	CASSQAGVGDEQYF	TRBV5-4	few	.	TRBJ2-7
TGCAGCGTCATGGACGCTAACTATGGCTACACCTTC	CSVMDANYGYTF	TRBV29-1	.	.	TRBJ1-2
TGTGCCAGCAGCTTTAGCGCGATAGCGTGGAATGAGCAGTTCTTC	CASSFSAIAWNEQFF	TRBV7-6	few	.	TRBJ2-1
TGTGCCAGCAGTTACTCGATGCGCAATGAAGCTTTCTTT	CASSYSMRNEAFF	TRBV6-6	few	.	TRBJ1-1
TGTGCCAGCAGTTTCGACAGGGTGAGAGCTATCACCTTC	CASSFDRVRAITF	TRBV12-3/TRBV12-4	.	TRBD1	TRBJ1-2
TGCGCCAGCAGCTCGGACTGGAACTACGAGCAGTACTTC	CASSSDWNYEQYF	TRBV5-1	.	.	TRBJ2-7
TGCAGCGTTGGCCTTCGAGGAAGGAACACTGAAGCTTTCTTT	CSVGLRGRNTEAFF	TRBV29-1	few	.	TRBJ1-1
TGTGCCAGCAGGCGGACGAACACCGGGGAGCTGTTTTTT	CASRRTNTGELFF	TRBV27	few	.	TRBJ2-2
TGTGCCAGCAGCCCAAGGAGCGGGGGGGCCAACACAGATACGCAGTATTTT	CASSPRSGGANTDTQYF	TRBV4-2	.	TRBD2	TRBJ2-3